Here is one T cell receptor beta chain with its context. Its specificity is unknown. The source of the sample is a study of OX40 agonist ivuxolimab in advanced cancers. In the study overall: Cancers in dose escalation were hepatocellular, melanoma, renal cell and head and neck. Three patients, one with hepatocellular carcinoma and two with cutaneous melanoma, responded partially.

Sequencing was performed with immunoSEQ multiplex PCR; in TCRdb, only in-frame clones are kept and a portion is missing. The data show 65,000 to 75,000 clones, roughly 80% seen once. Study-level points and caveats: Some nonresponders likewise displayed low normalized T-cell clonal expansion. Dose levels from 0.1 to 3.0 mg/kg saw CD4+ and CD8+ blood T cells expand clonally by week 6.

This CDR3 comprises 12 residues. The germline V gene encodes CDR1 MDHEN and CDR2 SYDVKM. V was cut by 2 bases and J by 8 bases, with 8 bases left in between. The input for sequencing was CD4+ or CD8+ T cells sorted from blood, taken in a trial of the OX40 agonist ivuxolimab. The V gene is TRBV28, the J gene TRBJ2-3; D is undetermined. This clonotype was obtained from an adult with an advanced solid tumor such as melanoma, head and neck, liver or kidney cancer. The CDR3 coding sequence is TGTGCCAGCAGTTTAAGAAGTCGTACGCAGTATTTT. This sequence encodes CASSLRSRTQYF.